A selection of T cell receptor beta chains follows, all from one sample in a study of T cells in Graves' hyperthyroidism and ophthalmopathy. MiXCR, applied by TCRdb to the multiplex PCR reads, yields one record per CDR3 protein. The data show approximately 700,000 distinct CDR3 sequences, about 17% seen once. Sequencing input: blood. These receptors were obtained from a young man with Graves' hyperthyroidism. The CDR3 runs from the conserved cysteine through the conserved F or W. D genes are given only for firm matches. A clone size is listed for some rows: how often the clone was seen (once, few, many), or a class if it is expanded.

j_call d_call v_call clone_size cdr3_nt cdr3_aa
TRBJ2-5 TRBD2 TRBV20-1 NA TGCAGTGCTAGAGTCCCCCCCGGCGGGAGGGCCCCAGAGACCCAGTACTTC CSARVPPGGRAPETQYF
TRBJ2-7 NA TRBV20-1 once NA CSAPLGVLLHQQYF
TRBJ2-7 NA TRBV6-1 many TGTGCCAGCAGTGGACTAAACCGGCGGACTCCCTACGAGCAGTACTTC CASSGLNRRTPYEQYF
TRBJ2-7 NA TRBV28 NA TGTGCCAGCAGAACTAGCCTAGAGCAGTACTTC CASRTSLEQYF
TRBJ2-3 TRBD2 TRBV28 many TGTGCCAGCAGTGGAGCGGGAGGGCCGACAGATACGCAGTATTTT CASSGAGGPTDTQYF
TRBJ2-5 TRBD1 TRBV5-1 few TGCGCCAGCAGCATCGGGACAGGCGATGGGACCCAGTACTTC CASSIGTGDGTQYF
TRBJ2-7 NA TRBV10-2 NA TGCGCCAGCAGGACACAGAGACTCTCCTACGAGCAGTACTTC CASRTQRLSYEQYF
TRBJ1-2 NA TRBV29-1 NA TGCAGCGTCCGTCATTCGGGGGCCGGGGAAGGCTATGGCTACACCTTC CSVRHSGAGEGYGYTF
TRBJ1-4 NA TRBV18 many TGTGCCAGCTCACCACCGTCCGGGAATGAAAAACTGTTTTTT CASSPPSGNEKLFF
TRBJ1-4 TRBD1 TRBV12-3/TRBV12-4 NA TGTGCCAGCAGCCCCGGGACAGCGGATGAAAAACTGTTTTTT CASSPGTADEKLFF
TRBJ2-6 NA TRBV28 NA TGTGCCAGCCTTCGGCCCAACGTCCTGACTTTC CASLRPNVLTF
TRBJ2-1 TRBD2 TRBV4-1 few TGCGCCAGCAGCCAAGTCGTAGGGCTAGCGGGATTGAGGTCCTACAATGAGCAGTTCTTC CASSQVVGLAGLRSYNEQFF
TRBJ2-7 NA TRBV15 few TGTGCCACCAGCAGAGAATGGTCAGATATTATCCGCGAGCAGTACTTC CATSREWSDIIREQYF
TRBJ1-5 TRBD1 TRBV19 few TGTCCTCCCCGACAGGGCGCGGGTCAGCCCCAGCATTTT CPPRQGAGQPQHF
TRBJ1-4 NA TRBV28 NA TGTGCCAGCAGCCCCGGGGGGGGGTGGGAAAAACTGTTTTTT CASSPGGGWEKLFF
TRBJ1-1 NA TRBV18 NA TGTGCCAGCCGGTCCCGTGGGCGTGTCACTGAAGCTTTCTTT CASRSRGRVTEAFF
TRBJ2-7 TRBD1 TRBV27 NA TGTGCCAGCAGTCCGACAGGGATAGGGCAGTACTTC CASSPTGIGQYF
TRBJ1-1 NA TRBV30 many TGTGCCTGGACCACTCCCGTTCTGATGAACACTGAAGCTTTCTTT CAWTTPVLMNTEAFF
TRBJ1-1 NA TRBV4-3 NA TGCGCCAGCAGCCACGGACGGAACACTGAAGCTTTCTTT CASSHGRNTEAFF
TRBJ2-7 NA TRBV27 NA TGTGCCAGCAGTGACACAGAGTCCAACGTACGGCAGTACTTC CASSDTESNVRQYF
TRBJ2-1 NA TRBV20-1 NA TGCAGTGCTAGGGAGGGGAATAGCCGTGAAGGGCAGTTCTTC CSAREGNSREGQFF
TRBJ2-1 NA TRBV20-1 many TGCAGTGCTAGAGGTGGAGCCGAGCAGTTCTTC CSARGGAEQFF
TRBJ2-5 TRBD2 TRBV20-1 NA TGCAGTGCTAGAGACTCCAGCGGGAGGGAGACCCAGTACTTC CSARDSSGRETQYF
TRBJ2-7 TRBD1 TRBV4-1 NA TGCGCCAGCAGCCAGGGCGCCGGGACAGGCCGCGAGCAGTACTTC CASSQGAGTGREQYF
TRBJ2-5 TRBD2 TRBV2 many TGTGCCAGCAGTGAGGTCTTAGCGGGACGAGAGACCCAGTACTTC CASSEVLAGRETQYF
TRBJ2-5 NA TRBV12-3/TRBV12-4 many TGTGCCAGCAGTTCCCGACAGCAAGAGACCCAGTACTTC CASSSRQQETQYF
TRBJ2-7 NA TRBV4-1 many TGCGCCAGCAGCCAAGCCCAGGGGGGCCACGAGCAGTACTTC CASSQAQGGHEQYF
TRBJ2-7 TRBD1 TRBV10-2 NA TGCGCCAGCAGTCTTACCGGGACAGAAATTTACGAGCGGCAGTACTTC CASSLTGTEIYERQYF
TRBJ1-5 TRBD1 TRBV24-1 NA TGTGCCACCAGTGATTCGTCGGACAGGGCACAGCCCCAGCATTTT CATSDSSDRAQPQHF
TRBJ1-1 NA TRBV5-1 NA TGCGCCAGCAGCTGGAATTGGGGTATGAACACTGAAGCTTTCTTT CASSWNWGMNTEAFF
TRBJ2-5 TRBD1 TRBV7-2 many TGTGCCAGCAGCCCGGGACAGAGCCAAGAGACCCAGTACTTC CASSPGQSQETQYF
TRBJ2-7 TRBD1 TRBV28 few TGTGCCAGCAGAGCCGGGACAGGAGCGGCCGAGCAGTACTTC CASRAGTGAAEQYF
TRBJ2-3 TRBD1 TRBV20-1 NA TGCAGTGCTCATGACAGGGGGGCCACAGATACGCAGTATTTT CSAHDRGATDTQYF
TRBJ2-7 NA TRBV14 few TGTGCCAGCAGCCAAGACAGCTCGTTCGGGCAGTACTTC CASSQDSSFGQYF
TRBJ1-2 TRBD1 TRBV3-1 NA TGTGCCAGCAGCCGGGAAGCGGGACAGGGCATCAGCTATGGCTACACCTTC CASSREAGQGISYGYTF
TRBJ2-3 TRBD2 TRBV7-2 NA TGTGCCAGCAGCTCGCGCCCGGGACTAGCGGGCACAGATACGCAGTATTTT CASSSRPGLAGTDTQYF
TRBJ2-1 TRBD2 TRBV28 NA TGTGCCAGCAGTAACTTAAATCTAAGGACTAGCGTCGGTCTCAACAATGAGCAGTTCTTC CASSNLNLRTSVGLNNEQFF
TRBJ2-1 TRBD1 TRBV6-1 NA TGTGCCAGCAGACCGGGACAGTCCTACGGAGAGCAGTTCTTC CASRPGQSYGEQFF
TRBJ1-5 NA TRBV19 few TGTGCCAGTAAGGAGGGAGGGCCGGTCAATCAGCCCCAGCATTTT CASKEGGPVNQPQHF
TRBJ2-7 TRBD1 TRBV30 NA TGTGCCTGGGAAACCGGGACAGGGGGCTACGAGCAGTACTTC CAWETGTGGYEQYF
TRBJ2-7 TRBD2 TRBV7-2 NA TGTGCCAGCAGTCCAGACGGGGGCGGGAGGGGAGAGCAGTACTTC CASSPDGGGRGEQYF
TRBJ1-4 NA TRBV4-3 NA TGCGCCAGCAGCCAAGACAACGATGAAAAACTGTTTTTT CASSQDNDEKLFF
TRBJ2-7 NA TRBV6-5 NA TGTGCCAGCAGTTACTTTCCTGGGACCCTCTACGAGCAGTACTTC CASSYFPGTLYEQYF